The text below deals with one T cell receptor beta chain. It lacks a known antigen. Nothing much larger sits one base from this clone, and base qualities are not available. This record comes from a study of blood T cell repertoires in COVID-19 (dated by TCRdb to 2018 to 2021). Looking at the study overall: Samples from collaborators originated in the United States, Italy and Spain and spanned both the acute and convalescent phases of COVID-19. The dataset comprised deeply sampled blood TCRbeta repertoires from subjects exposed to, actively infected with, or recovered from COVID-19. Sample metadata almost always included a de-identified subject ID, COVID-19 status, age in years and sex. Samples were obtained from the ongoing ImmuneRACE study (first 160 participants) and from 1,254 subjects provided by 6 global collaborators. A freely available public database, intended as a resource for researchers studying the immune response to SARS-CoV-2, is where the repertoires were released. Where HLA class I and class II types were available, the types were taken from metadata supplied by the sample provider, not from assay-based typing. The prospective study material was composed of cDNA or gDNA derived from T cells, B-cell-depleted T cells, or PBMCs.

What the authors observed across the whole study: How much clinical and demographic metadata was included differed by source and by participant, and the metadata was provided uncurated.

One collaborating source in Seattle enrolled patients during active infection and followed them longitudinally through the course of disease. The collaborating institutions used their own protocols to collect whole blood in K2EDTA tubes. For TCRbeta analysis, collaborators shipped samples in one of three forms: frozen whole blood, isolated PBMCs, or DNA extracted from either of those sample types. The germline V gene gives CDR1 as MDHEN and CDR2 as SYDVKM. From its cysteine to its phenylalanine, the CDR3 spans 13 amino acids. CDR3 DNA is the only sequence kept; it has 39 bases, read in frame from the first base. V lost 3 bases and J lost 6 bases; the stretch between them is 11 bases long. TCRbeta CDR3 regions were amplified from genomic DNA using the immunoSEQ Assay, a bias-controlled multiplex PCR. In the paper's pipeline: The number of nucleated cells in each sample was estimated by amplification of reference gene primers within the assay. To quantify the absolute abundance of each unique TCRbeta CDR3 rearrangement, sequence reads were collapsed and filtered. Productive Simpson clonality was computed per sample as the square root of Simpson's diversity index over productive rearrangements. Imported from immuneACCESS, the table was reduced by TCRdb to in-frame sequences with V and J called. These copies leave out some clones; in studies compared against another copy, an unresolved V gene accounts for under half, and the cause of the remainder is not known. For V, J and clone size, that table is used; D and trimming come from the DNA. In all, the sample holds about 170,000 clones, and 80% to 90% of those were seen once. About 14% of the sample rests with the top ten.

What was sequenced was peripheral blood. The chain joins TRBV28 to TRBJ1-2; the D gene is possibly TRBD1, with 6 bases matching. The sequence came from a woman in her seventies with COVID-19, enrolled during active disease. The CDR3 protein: CASSFSGGNGYTF. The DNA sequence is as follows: TGTGCCAGCAGTTTTAGTGGGGGCAATGGCTACACCTTC.